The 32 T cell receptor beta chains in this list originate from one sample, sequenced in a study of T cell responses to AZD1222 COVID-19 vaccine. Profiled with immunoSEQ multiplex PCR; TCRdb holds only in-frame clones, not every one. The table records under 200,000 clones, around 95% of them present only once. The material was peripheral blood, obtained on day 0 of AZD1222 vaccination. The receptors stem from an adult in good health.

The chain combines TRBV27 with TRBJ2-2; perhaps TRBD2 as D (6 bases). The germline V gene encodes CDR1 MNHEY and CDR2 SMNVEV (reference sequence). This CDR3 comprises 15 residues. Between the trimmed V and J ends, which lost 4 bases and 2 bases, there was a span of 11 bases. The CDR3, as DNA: TGTGCCAGCAGTTCAAGCGGGCCTAACACCGGGGAGCTGTTTTTT. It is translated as CASSSSGPNTGELFF.

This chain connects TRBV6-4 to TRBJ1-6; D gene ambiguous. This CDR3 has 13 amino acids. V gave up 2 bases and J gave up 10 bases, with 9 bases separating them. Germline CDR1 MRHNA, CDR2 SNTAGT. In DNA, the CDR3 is TGTGCCAGCAGTGACACCGGGAGGTCACCCCTCCACTTT. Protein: CASSDTGRSPLHF.

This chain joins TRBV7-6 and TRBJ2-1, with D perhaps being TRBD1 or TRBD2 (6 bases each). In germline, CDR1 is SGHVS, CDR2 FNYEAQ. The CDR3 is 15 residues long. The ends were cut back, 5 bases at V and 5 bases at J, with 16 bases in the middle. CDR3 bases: TGTGCCAGCAGCGGTGTAGGGGGGTACGACAATGAGCAGTTCTTC. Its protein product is CASSGVGGYDNEQFF.

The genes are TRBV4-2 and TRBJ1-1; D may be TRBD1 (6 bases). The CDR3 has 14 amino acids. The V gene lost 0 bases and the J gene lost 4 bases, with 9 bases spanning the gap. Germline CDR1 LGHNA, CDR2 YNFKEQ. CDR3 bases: TGTGCCAGCAGCCAAGAGCAGGGGAGCACTGAAGCTTTCTTT. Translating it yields CASSQEQGSTEAFF.

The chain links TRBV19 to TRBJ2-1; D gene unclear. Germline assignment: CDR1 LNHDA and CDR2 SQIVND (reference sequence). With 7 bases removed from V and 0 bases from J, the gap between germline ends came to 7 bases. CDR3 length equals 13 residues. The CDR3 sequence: CASMRYSYNEQFF. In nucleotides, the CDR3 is TGTGCCAGTATGCGGTACTCCTACAATGAGCAGTTCTTC.

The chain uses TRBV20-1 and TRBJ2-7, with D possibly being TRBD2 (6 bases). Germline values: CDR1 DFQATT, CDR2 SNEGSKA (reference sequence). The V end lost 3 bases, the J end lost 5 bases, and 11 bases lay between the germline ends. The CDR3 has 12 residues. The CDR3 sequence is CSASPGGNEQYF. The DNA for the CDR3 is TGCAGTGCTAGTCCAGGAGGGAACGAGCAGTACTTC.

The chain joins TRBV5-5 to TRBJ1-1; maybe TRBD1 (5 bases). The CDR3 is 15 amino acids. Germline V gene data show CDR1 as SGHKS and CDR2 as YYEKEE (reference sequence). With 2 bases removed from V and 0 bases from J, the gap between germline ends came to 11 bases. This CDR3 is CASSFYTGLNTEAFF. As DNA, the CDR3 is TGTGCCAGCAGCTTTTATACGGGGCTGAACACTGAAGCTTTCTTT.

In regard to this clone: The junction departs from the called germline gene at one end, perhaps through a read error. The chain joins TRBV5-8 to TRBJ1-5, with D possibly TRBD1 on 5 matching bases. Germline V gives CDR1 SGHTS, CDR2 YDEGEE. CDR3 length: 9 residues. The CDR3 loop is CASSFRRDF. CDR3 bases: TGTGCCAGCAGCTTTCGCAGGGATTTT.

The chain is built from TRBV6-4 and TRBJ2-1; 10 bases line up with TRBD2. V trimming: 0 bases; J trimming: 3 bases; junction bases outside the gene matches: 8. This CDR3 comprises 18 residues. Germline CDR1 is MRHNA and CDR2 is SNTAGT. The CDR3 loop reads CASSDSLGSGRGYNEQFF. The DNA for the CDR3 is TGTGCCAGCAGTGACTCTTTGGGAAGCGGGAGGGGCTACAATGAGCAGTTCTTC.

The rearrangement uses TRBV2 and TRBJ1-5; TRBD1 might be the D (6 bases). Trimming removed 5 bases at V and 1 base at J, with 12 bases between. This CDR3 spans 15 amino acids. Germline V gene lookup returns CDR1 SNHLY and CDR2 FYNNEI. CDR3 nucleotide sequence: TGTGCCAGCAGTTACAGGGTGGCGAGCAATCAGCCCCAGCATTTT. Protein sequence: CASSYRVASNQPQHF. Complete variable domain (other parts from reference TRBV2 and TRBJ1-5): EPEVTQTPSHQVTQMGQEVILRCVPISNHLYFYWYRQILGQKVEFLVSFYNNEISEKSEIFDDQFSVERPDGSNFTLKIRSTKLEDSAMYFCASSYRVASNQPQHFGDGTRLSIL.

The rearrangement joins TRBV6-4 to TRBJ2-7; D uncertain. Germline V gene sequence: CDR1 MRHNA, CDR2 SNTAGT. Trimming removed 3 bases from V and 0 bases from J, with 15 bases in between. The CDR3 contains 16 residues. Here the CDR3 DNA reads TGTGCCAGCAGTGATCCTTCGGAGCGAAGCTCCTACGAGCAGTACTTC. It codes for CASSDPSERSSYEQYF.

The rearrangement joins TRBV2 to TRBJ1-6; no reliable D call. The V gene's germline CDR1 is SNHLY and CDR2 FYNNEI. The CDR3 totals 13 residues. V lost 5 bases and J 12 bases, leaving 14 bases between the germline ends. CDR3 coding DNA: TGTGCCAGCAGTCTTGGTGAGGTGCGACCCCTCCACTTT. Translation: CASSLGEVRPLHF.

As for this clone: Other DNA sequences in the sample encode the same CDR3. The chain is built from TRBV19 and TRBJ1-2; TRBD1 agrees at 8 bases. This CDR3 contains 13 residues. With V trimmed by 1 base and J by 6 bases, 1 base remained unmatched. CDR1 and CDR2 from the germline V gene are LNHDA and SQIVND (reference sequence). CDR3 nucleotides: TGTGCCAGTAGTATAGGACAGGGGAATGGCTACACCTTC. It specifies CASSIGQGNGYTF.

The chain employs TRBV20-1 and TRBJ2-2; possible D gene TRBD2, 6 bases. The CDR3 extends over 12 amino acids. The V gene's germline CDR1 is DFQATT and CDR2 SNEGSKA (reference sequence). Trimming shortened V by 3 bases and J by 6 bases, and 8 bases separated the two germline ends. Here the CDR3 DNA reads TGCAGTGCTAGTCGACTAGCCGGGGAGCTGTTTTTT. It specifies CSASRLAGELFF.

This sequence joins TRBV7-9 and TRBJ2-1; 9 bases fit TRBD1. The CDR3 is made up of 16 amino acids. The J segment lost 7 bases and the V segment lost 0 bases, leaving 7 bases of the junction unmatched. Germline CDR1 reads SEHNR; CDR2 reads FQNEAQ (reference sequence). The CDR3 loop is CASSLAATGGWNEQFF. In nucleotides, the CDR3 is TGTGCCAGCAGCTTAGCGGCTACAGGGGGCTGGAATGAGCAGTTCTTC.

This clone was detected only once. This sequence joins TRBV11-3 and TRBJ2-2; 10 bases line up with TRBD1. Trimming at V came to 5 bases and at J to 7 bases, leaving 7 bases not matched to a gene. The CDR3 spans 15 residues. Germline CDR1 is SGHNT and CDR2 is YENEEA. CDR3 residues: CASSGGQGFYGELFF. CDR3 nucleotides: TGTGCCAGCAGCGGGGGACAGGGGTTTTACGGGGAGCTGTTTTTT.

The CDR3 sequence is CASSQEGGGVNYGYTF. DNA for the CDR3: TGCGCCAGCAGCCAAGAAGGCGGGGGAGTTAACTATGGCTACACCTTC. This chain connects TRBV4-1 to TRBJ1-2; maybe TRBD1 (5 bases). Germline CDR1 and CDR2: MGHRA and YSYEKL. This CDR3 has 16 residues. The V and J ends lost 0 bases and 1 base respectively, with 12 bases between them.

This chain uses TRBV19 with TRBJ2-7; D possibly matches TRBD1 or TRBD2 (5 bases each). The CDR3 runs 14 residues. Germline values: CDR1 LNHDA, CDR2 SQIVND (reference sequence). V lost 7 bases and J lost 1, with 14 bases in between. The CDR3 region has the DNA TGTGCCAGTACCCGAGGGACCAAATCCTACGAGCAGTACTTC. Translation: CASTRGTKSYEQYF.

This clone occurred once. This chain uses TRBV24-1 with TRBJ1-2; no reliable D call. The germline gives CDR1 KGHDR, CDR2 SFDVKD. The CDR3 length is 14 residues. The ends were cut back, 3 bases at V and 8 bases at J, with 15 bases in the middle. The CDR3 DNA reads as TGTGCCACCAGTGATGGCGACATACGAGGCGGCTACACCTTC. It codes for CATSDGDIRGGYTF.

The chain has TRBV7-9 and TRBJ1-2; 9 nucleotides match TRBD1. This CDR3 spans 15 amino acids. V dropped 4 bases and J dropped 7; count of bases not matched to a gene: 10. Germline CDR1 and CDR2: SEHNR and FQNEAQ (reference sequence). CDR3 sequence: CASSSPGTGYSGYTF. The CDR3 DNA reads TGTGCCAGCAGCTCCCCCGGGACAGGGTACAGTGGCTACACCTTC.

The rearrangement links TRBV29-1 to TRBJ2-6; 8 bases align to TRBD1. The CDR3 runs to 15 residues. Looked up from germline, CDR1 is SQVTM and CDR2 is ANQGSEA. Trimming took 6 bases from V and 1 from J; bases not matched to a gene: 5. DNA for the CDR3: TGCAGCGTGGGACAGGCCTGGTCTGGGGCCAACGTCCTGACTTTC. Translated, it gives CSVGQAWSGANVLTF.

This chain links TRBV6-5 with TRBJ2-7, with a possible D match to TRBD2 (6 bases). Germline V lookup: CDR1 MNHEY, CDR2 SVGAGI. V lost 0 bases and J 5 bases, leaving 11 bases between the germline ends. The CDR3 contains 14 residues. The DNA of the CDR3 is TGTGCCAGCAGTTACTCGGGGGGTTCCCACGAGCAGTACTTC. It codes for CASSYSGGSHEQYF.

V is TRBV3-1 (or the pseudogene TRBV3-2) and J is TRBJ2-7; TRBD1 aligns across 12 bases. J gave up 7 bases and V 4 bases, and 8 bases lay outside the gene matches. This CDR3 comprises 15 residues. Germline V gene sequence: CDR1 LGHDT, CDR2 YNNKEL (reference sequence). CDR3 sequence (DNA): TGTGCCAGCAGCCCCGGGACAGGGGGCTGGAGGGAGCAGTACTTC. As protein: CASSPGTGGWREQYF.

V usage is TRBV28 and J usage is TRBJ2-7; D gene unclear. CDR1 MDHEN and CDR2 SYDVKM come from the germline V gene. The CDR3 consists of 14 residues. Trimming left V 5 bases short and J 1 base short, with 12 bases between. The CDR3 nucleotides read TGTGCCAGCAGTCCGCCCTGGAAGTCCTACGAGCAGTACTTC. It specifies CASSPPWKSYEQYF.

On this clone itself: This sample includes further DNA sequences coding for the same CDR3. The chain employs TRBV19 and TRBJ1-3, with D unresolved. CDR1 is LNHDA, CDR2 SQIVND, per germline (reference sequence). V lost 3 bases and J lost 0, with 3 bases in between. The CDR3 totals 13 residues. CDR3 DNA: TGTGCCAGTAGTATCGCCTCTGGAAACACCATATATTTT. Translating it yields CASSIASGNTIYF.

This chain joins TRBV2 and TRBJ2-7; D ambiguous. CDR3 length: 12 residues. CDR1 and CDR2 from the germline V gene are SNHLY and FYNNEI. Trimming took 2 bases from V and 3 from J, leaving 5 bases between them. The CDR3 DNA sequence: TGTGCCAGCAGTGAATGGCACTACGAGCAGTACTTC. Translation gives CASSEWHYEQYF.

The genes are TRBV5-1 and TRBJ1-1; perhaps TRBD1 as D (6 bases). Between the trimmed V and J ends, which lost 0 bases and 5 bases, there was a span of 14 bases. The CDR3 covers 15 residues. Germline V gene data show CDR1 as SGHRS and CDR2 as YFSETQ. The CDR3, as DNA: TGCGCCAGCAGCTTGGATCTGGGGGCCTTAACTGAAGCTTTCTTT. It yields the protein CASSLDLGALTEAFF.

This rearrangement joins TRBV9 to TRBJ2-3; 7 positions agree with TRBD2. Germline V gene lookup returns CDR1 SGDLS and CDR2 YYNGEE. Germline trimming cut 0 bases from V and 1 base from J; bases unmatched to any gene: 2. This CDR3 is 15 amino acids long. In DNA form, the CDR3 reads TGTGCCAGCAGCGTAGGTGGGAGGGGCACAGATACGCAGTATTTT. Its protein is CASSVGGRGTDTQYF.

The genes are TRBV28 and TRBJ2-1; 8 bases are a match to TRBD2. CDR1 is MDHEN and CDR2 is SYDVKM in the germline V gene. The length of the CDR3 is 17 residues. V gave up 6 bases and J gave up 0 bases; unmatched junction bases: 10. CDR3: CASSAREGSSSYNEQFF. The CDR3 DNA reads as TGTGCCAGCAGCGCCCGGGAGGGCTCCAGCTCCTACAATGAGCAGTTCTTC. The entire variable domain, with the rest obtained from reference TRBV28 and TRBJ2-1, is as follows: DVKVTQSSRYLVKRTGEKVFLECVQDMDHENMFWYRQDPGLGLRLIYFSYDVKMKEKGDIPEGYSVSREKKERFSLILESASTNQTSMYLCASSAREGSSSYNEQFFGPGTRLTVL.

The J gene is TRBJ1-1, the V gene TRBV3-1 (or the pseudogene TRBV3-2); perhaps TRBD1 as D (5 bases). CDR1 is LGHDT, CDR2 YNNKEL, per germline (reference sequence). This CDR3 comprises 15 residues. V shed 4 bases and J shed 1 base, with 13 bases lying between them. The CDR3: CASSRQLGANTEAFF. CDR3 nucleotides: TGTGCCAGCAGCCGCCAGCTTGGGGCGAACACTGAAGCTTTCTTT.

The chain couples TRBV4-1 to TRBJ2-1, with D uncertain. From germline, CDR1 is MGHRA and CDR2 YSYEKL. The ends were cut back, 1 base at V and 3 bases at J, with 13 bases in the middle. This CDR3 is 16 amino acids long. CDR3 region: CASSQVDLVSYNEQFF. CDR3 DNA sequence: TGCGCCAGCAGCCAAGTGGACCTCGTCAGCTACAATGAGCAGTTCTTC.

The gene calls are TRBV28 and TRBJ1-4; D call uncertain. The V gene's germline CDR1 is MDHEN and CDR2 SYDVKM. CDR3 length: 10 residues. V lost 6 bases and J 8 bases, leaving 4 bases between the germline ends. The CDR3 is CASRREKLFF. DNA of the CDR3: TGTGCCAGCAGACGGGAAAAACTGTTTTTT.